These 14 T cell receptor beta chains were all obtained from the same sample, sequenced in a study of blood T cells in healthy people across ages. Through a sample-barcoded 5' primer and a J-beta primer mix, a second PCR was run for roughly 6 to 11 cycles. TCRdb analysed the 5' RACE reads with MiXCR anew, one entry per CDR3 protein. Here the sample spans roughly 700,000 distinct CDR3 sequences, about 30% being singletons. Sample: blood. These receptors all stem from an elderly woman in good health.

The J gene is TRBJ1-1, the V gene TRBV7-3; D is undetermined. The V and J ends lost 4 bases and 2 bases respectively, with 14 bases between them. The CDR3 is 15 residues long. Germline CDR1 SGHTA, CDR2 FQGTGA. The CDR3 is CASSSGLAANTEAFF. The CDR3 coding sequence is TGTGCCAGCAGCTCCGGTTTAGCGGCTAACACTGAAGCTTTCTTT.

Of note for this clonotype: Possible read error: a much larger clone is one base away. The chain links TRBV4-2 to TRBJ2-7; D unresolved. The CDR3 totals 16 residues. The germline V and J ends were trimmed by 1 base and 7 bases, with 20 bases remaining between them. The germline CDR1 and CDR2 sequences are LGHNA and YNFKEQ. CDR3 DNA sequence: TGTGCCAGCAGCCAAGGGCCCGCAGTTGCCTCTGGGGAGCAGTACTTC. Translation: CASSQGPAVASGEQYF.

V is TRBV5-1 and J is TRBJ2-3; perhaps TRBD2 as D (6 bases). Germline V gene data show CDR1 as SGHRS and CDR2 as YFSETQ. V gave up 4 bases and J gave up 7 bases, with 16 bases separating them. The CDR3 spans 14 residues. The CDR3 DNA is TGCGCCAGCAGCGGAGCCCCCGGGAGAAATACGCAGTATTTT. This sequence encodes CASSGAPGRNTQYF.

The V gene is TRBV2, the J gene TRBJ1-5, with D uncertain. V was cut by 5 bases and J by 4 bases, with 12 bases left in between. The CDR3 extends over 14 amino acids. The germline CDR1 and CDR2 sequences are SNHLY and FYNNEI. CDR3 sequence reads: CASSYTGSNQPQHF. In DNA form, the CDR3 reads TGTGCCAGCAGTTACACGGGATCTAATCAGCCCCAGCATTTT.

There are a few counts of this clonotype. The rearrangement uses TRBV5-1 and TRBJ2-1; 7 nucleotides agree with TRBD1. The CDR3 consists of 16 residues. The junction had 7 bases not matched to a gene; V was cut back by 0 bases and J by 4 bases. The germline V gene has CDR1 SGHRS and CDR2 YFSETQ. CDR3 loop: CASSLGTGTVYNEQFF. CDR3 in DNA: TGCGCCAGCAGCTTGGGTACCGGGACAGTTTACAATGAGCAGTTCTTC. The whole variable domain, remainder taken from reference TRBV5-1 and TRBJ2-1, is KAGVTQTPRYLIKTRGQQVTLSCSPISGHRSVSWYQQTPGQGLQFLFEYFSETQRNKGNFPGRFSGRQFSNSRSEMNVSTLELGDSALYLCASSLGTGTVYNEQFFGPGTRLTVL.

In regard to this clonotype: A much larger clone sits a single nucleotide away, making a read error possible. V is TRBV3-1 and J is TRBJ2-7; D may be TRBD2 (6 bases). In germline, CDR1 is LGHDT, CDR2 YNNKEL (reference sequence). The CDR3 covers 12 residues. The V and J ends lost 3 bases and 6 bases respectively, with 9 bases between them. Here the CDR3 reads CASSQGEVEQYF. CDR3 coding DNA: TGTGCCAGCAGCCAGGGGGAGGTCGAGCAGTACTTC.

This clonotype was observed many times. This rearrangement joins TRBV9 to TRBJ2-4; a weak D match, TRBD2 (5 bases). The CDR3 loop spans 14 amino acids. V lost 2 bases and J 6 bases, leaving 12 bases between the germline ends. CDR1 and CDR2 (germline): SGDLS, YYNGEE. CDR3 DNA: TGTGCCAGCAGCGTCTCGGGATTAACAAACATTCAGTACTTC. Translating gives CASSVSGLTNIQYF.

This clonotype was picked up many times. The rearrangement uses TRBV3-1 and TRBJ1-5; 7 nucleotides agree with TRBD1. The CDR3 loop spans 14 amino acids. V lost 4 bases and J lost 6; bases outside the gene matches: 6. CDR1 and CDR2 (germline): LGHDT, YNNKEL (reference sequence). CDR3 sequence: CASSPGQAGQPQHF. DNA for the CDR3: TGTGCCAGCAGCCCCGGACAGGCGGGTCAGCCCCAGCATTTT.

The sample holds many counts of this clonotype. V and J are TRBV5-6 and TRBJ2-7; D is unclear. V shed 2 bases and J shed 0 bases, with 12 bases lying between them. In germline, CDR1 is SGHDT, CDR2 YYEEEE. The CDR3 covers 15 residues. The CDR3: CASSFYGLSSYEQYF. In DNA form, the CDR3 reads TGTGCCAGCAGCTTTTACGGATTAAGCTCCTACGAGCAGTACTTC.

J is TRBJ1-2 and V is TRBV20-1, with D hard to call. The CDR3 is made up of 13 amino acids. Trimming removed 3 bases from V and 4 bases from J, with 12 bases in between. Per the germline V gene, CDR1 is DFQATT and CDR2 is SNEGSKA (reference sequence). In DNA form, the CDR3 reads TGCAGTGCTAGCCCCGACATAACCTATGGCTACACCTTC. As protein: CSASPDITYGYTF.

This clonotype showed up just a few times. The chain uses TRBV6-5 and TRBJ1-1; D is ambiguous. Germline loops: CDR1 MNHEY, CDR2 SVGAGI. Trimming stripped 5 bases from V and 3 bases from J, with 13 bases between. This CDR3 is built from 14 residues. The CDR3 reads CASSPPGYYTEAFF. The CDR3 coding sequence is TGTGCCAGCAGTCCCCCTGGGTATTACACTGAAGCTTTCTTT.

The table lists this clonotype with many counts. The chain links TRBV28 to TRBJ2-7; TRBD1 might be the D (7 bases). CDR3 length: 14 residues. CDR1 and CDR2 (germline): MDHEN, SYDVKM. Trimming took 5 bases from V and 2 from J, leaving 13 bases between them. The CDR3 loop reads CASSPGGRTYEQYF. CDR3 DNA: TGTGCCAGCAGTCCAGGGGGGAGGACCTACGAGCAGTACTTC.

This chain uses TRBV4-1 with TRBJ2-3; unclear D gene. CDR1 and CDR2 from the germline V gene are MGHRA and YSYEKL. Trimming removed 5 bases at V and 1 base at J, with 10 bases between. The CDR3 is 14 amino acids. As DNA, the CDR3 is TGCGCCAGCAGCGGTCCATTCGGCACAGATACGCAGTATTTT. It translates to CASSGPFGTDTQYF.

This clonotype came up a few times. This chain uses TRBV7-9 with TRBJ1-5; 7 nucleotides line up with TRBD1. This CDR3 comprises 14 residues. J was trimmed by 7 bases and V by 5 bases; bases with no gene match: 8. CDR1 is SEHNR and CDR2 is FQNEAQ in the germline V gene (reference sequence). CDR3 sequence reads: CASSSGTDVQPQHF. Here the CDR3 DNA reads TGTGCCAGCAGCAGTGGGACAGACGTACAGCCCCAGCATTTT. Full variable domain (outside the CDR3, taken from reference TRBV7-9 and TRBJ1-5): DTGVSQNPRHKITKRGQNVTFRCDPISEHNRLYWYRQTLGQGPEFLTYFQNEAQLEKSRLLSDRFSAERPKGSFSTLEIQRTEQGDSAMYLCASSSGTDVQPQHFGDGTRLSIL.